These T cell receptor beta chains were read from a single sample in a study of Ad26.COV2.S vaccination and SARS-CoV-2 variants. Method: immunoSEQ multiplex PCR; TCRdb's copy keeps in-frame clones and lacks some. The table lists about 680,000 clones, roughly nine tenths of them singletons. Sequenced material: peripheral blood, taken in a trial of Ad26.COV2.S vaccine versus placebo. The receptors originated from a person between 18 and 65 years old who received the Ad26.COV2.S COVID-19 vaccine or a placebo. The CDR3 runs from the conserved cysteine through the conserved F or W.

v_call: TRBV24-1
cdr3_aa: CATSAGSYEQYF

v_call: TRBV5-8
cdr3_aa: CASSHSIRPGAGELFF

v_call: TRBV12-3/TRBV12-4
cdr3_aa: CASSRRDTEAFF

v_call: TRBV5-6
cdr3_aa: CASSRTASYEQYF

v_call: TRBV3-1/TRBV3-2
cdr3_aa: CASSLLAGASFEQFF

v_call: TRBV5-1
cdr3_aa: CASSGSGGLWDTQYF

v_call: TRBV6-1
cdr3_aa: CASSDWTRMRIFEQYF

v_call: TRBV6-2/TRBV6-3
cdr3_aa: CASSYPYQPQHF

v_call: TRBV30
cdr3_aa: CAWRHADRAYGYTF

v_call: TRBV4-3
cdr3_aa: CASSFRPGALYNEQFF

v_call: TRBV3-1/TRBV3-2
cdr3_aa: CASSQGFLAGPDTQYF

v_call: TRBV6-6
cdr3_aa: CASSPIEWEGLGGELFF

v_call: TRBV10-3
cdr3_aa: CAISAASGMVDTQYF

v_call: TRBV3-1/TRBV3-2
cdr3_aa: CASSQEPSHEQYF

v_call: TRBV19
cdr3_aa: CASSRPDRHGELFF

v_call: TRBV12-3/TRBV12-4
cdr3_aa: CASRGTDYQPQHF

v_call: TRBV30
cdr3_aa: CAWSTRRTQETQYF

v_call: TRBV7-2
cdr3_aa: CASSSQPTDTQYF

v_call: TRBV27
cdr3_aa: CASSPLGSTSWNEQFF

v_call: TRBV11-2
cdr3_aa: CASSLEGNGYTF

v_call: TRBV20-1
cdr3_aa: CRDGRFAEAFF

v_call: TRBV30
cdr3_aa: CAWSPGHENTEAFF

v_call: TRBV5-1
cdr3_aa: CASSSMPGQGGDEQYF

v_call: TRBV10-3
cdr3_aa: CATQPTRRFDEKLFF

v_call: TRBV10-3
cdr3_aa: CAISETPSSYNEQFF

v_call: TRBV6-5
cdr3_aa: CASSFGGSGSGTQYF

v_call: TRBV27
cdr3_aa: CASSPPTGTGELFF

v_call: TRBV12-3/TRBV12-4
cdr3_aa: CASSPGGNQPQHF

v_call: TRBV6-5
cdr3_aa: CASSIGQGSNTIYF

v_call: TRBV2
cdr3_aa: CASSEGSGTNYGYTF

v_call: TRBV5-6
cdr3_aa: CASSLSPTGGYTF

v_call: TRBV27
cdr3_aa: CASSGTGNRAQHF

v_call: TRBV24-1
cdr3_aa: CATSSQVNYGYTF

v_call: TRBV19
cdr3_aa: CASSQGLGGRDADTQYF

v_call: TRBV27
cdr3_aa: CASSFPSPYNEQFF

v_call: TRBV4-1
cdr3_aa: CASSQEQGINQPQHF

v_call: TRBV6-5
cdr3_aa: CAARLLPGYEQYF

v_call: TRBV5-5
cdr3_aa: CASRVTSDLSYEQYF

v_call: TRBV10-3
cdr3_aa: CAISGAGTQETQYF

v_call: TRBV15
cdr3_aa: CATRATSGRTDTQYF

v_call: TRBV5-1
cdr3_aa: CASSVEGGTEGAFF

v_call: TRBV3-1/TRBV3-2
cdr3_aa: CASSPGTSRLDTQYF